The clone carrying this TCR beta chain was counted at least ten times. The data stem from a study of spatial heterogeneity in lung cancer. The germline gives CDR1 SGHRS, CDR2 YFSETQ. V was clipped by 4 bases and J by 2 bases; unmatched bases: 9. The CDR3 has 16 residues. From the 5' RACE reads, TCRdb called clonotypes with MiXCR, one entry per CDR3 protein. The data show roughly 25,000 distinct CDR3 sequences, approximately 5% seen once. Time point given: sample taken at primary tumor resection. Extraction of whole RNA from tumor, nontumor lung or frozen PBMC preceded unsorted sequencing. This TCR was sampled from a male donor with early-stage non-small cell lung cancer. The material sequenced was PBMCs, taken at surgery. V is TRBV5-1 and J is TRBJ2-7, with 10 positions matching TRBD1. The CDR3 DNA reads TGCGCCAGCAGCGATCCGACAGGGGGCGCCCCCTACGAGCAGTACTTC. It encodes CASSDPTGGAPYEQYF.